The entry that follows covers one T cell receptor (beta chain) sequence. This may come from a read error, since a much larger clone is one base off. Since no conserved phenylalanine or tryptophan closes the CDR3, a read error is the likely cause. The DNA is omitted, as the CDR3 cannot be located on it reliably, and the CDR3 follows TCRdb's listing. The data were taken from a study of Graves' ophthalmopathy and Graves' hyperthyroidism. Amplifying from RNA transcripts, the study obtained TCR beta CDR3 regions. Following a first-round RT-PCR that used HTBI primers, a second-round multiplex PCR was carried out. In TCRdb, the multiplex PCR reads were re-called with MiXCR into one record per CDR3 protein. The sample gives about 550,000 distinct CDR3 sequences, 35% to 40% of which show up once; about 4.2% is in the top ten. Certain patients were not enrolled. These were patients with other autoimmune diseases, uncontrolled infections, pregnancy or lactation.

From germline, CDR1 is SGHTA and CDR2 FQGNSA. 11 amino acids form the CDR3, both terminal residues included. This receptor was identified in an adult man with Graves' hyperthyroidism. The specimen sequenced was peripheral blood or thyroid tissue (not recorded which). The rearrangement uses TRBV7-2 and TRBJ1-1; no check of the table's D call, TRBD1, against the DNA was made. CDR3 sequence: CASSWTDEALL.